One and the same sample provided the 31 T cell receptor beta chains below, sequenced in a study of a mutant IDH1 vaccine in newly diagnosed glioma. Time point noted: baseline, week 1 (first vaccination visit). Sample treatment: pre-vaccination baseline after standard-of-care therapy. Produced via immunoSEQ multiplex PCR; TCRdb's table is partial and in-frame only. This sample yields approximately 100,000 clones, of which approximately 90% are seen a single time; under 0.65% belongs to the top ten. Specimen: PBMCs, collected from a glioma patient treated with radiotherapy, temozolomide or both. These receptors all come from a woman between 45 and 60 years old with glioma.

The rearrangement links TRBV28 to TRBJ1-6, with D possibly being TRBD1 (6 bases). CDR1 MDHEN and CDR2 SYDVKM come from the germline V gene. V lost 1 base to trimming and J lost 0 bases, with 13 bases between them. CDR3 length: 18 amino acids. The CDR3 coding sequence is TGTGCCAGCAGTTTATACCCTCCCAGGGGCTCCTATAATTCACCCCTCCACTTT. Protein: CASSLYPPRGSYNSPLHF.

This sequence joins TRBV27 and TRBJ2-2; the match to TRBD2 covers 10 bases. This CDR3 spans 19 amino acids. Trimming cost V 4 bases and J 0 bases; bases outside gene matches: 11. Germline V gives CDR1 MNHEY, CDR2 SMNVEV (reference sequence). The CDR3 here is CASSSQVGLAPTNTGELFF. The CDR3 bases are TGTGCCAGCAGTTCCCAGGTGGGACTAGCGCCGACGAACACCGGGGAGCTGTTTTTT.

This rearrangement joins TRBV4-1 to TRBJ1-4; D unclear. The V end was cut by 8 bases, the J end by 8 bases, with 12 bases between. The CDR3 extends over 12 amino acids. CDR1 is MGHRA and CDR2 is YSYEKL in the germline V gene. Here the CDR3 DNA reads TGCGCCAGCGGCCTTTTGGGGGAAAAACTGTTTTTT. It translates to CASGLLGEKLFF.

The genes are TRBV5-1 and TRBJ2-7, with 7 bases lining up with TRBD2. This CDR3 region has 13 residues. CDR1 and CDR2 from the germline V gene are SGHRS and YFSETQ. Losses at the gene ends were 0 bases for V and 6 bases for J; bases not matched to a gene: 3. The CDR3 DNA is TGCGCCAGCAGCTTGGGCAGGGAGGGCGAGCAGTACTTC. This gives the protein CASSLGREGEQYF. Supplemented by reference TRBV5-1 and TRBJ2-7, the full variable domain reads KAGVTQTPRYLIKTRGQQVTLSCSPISGHRSVSWYQQTPGQGLQFLFEYFSETQRNKGNFPGRFSGRQFSNSRSEMNVSTLELGDSALYLCASSLGREGEQYFGPGTRLTVT.

The rearrangement joins TRBV6-6 to TRBJ1-1; D unclear. Germline V CDR1 and CDR2: MNHNY, SVGAGI (reference sequence). Between the trimmed V and J ends, which lost 6 bases and 1 base, there was a span of 12 bases. The CDR3 has 14 residues. The CDR3 loop is CASSPPGKNTEAFF. The DNA of the CDR3 is TGTGCCAGCAGCCCTCCGGGCAAGAACACTGAAGCTTTCTTT.

In DNA form, the CDR3 reads TGTGCCAGCAGTTCGCCTGAAGGGCTGGGCACTGAAGCTTTCTTT. Translation gives CASSSPEGLGTEAFF. The J gene is TRBJ1-1, the V gene TRBV28; D unclear. This CDR3 comprises 15 residues. Germline-derived CDR1 and CDR2 are MDHEN and SYDVKM. Trimming shortened V by 4 bases and J by 4 bases, and 16 bases separated the two germline ends.

This chain connects TRBV7-2 to TRBJ2-5; 11 bases fit TRBD1. This CDR3 spans 15 amino acids. The germline gives CDR1 SGHTA, CDR2 FQGNSA. The V segment lost 3 bases and the J segment 4 bases; nucleotides outside the gene matches: 4. The CDR3 DNA is TGTGCCAGCAGCTTGGACAGGGGGCGGGGAGAGACCCAGTACTTC. Its translation is CASSLDRGRGETQYF.

This sequence joins TRBV5-4 and TRBJ2-7; D uncertain. This CDR3 comprises 11 residues. From germline, CDR1 is SGHNT and CDR2 YYREEE (reference sequence). Trimming removed 4 bases from V and 3 bases from J, with 5 bases in between. The CDR3 DNA reads as TGTGCCAGCAGCCGATACTACGAGCAGTACTTC. It encodes CASSRYYEQYF.

The chain employs TRBV19 and TRBJ2-5, with 8 bases aligning to TRBD1. V gave up 5 bases and J gave up 5 bases; unmatched junction bases: 7. This CDR3 contains 14 residues. Germline V CDR1 and CDR2: LNHDA, SQIVND (reference sequence). The CDR3 loop reads CASSPWTGLETQYF. CDR3 sequence (DNA): TGTGCCAGTAGTCCGTGGACAGGGCTGGAGACCCAGTACTTC.

This chain connects TRBV18 to TRBJ2-7; a weak D match, TRBD1 (6 bases). The germline V gene has CDR1 KGHSH and CDR2 LQKENI. V lost 2 bases and J lost 4, with 6 bases in between. The CDR3 sequence is 12 residues long. DNA for the CDR3: TGTGCCAGCTCACCAGACAGGTACGAGCAGTACTTC. It translates to CASSPDRYEQYF.

The rearrangement uses TRBV5-1 and TRBJ1-1; 7 bases match TRBD1. The junction had 7 bases not matched to a gene; V was cut back by 2 bases and J by 0 bases. The CDR3 runs 16 residues. CDR1 is SGHRS and CDR2 is YFSETQ in the germline V gene. CDR3 coding DNA: TGCGCCAGCAGCTTATCCAGGGGGGGTCTGAACACTGAAGCTTTCTTT. This encodes CASSLSRGGLNTEAFF.

This clone has just one count. CDR3: CASTTSRAPSYEQYF. The DNA of the CDR3 is TGTGCCAGCACCACAAGCAGGGCCCCCTCCTACGAGCAGTACTTC. The gene calls are TRBV28 and TRBJ2-7; D is possibly TRBD1 (5 bases). The V gene's germline CDR1 is MDHEN and CDR2 SYDVKM. The CDR3 contains 15 residues. V lost 7 bases and J 0 bases, leaving 16 bases between the germline ends.

The rearrangement links TRBV5-1 to TRBJ1-4; no clear D. The CDR3 has 15 amino acids. V was trimmed by 0 bases and J by 5 bases, leaving 11 bases between them. Germline-derived CDR1 and CDR2 are SGHRS and YFSETQ. CDR3 sequence (DNA): TGCGCCAGCAGCTTGGAGGGCAGAGAAAATGAAAAACTGTTTTTT. It specifies CASSLEGRENEKLFF.

The gene calls are TRBV7-9 and TRBJ2-5; 9 bases map to TRBD2. CDR1 and CDR2 from the germline V gene are SEHNR and FQNEAQ (reference sequence). V shed 1 base, J shed 4 bases, and the junction held 4 bases outside the gene matches. This CDR3 comprises 15 residues. The CDR3 protein is CASSLDWREGETQYF. The CDR3 DNA is TGTGCCAGCAGCTTAGACTGGCGGGAGGGAGAGACCCAGTACTTC. The full variable domain, its missing parts supplied by reference TRBV7-9 and TRBJ2-5, is DTGVSQNPRHKITKRGQNVTFRCDPISEHNRLYWYRQTLGQGPEFLTYFQNEAQLEKSRLLSDRFSAERPKGSFSTLEIQRTEQGDSAMYLCASSLDWREGETQYFGPGTRLLVL.

With regard to this clone: The conserved closing phenylalanine or tryptophan is absent in this CDR3, likely reflecting a read error. The genes are TRBV18 and TRBJ2-7, with D uncertain. The CDR3 extends over 12 amino acids. The germline V gene encodes CDR1 KGHSH and CDR2 LQKENI. The V gene lost 6 bases and the J gene lost 3 bases, with 9 bases spanning the gap. CDR3 loop: CASSESIYEQYL. CDR3 DNA sequence: TGTGCCAGCTCCGAGTCAATCTACGAGCAGTACCTC.

This chain uses TRBV6-5 with TRBJ2-7; the D gene is possibly TRBD1 (5 bases). The CDR3 spans 13 residues. Trimming left V 3 bases short and J 2 bases short, with 8 bases between. The germline CDR1 and CDR2 sequences are MNHEY and SVGAGI. Here the CDR3 reads CASSYAQAYEQYF. In DNA, the CDR3 is TGTGCCAGCAGTTATGCACAGGCCTACGAGCAGTACTTC.

The chain joins TRBV5-5 to TRBJ1-3, with D perhaps TRBD1 (5 bases). Germline V CDR1 and CDR2: SGHKS, YYEKEE (reference sequence). This CDR3 region has 14 residues. Trimming stripped 2 bases from V and 0 bases from J, with 6 bases between. This CDR3 is CASSLGTSGNTIYF. CDR3 DNA sequence: TGTGCCAGCAGCTTAGGGACCTCTGGAAACACCATATATTTT.

The V gene is TRBV5-1, the J gene TRBJ2-7; 9 positions match TRBD1. Germline V gene sequence: CDR1 SGHRS, CDR2 YFSETQ. The CDR3 is 14 amino acids. After removal of 4 bases from V and 4 bases from J, the junction contained 6 bases not matched to a gene. CDR3 nucleotides: TGCGCCAGCAGCGTGGACAGGGGCCAATACGAGCAGTACTTC. This encodes CASSVDRGQYEQYF.

The genes are TRBV2 and TRBJ1-5, with 7 bases that match TRBD1. With 7 bases clipped from V and 0 bases from J, the junction kept 3 bases outside the gene matches. The CDR3 sequence is 14 residues long. Germline V gene data show CDR1 as SNHLY and CDR2 as FYNNEI. The DNA for the CDR3 is TGTGCCAGCACTGGGACAGTTAGCAATCAGCCCCAGCATTTT. This codes for CASTGTVSNQPQHF. The complete variable domain, with remaining parts taken from reference TRBV2 and TRBJ1-5, reads EPEVTQTPSHQVTQMGQEVILRCVPISNHLYFYWYRQILGQKVEFLVSFYNNEISEKSEIFDDQFSVERPDGSNFTLKIRSTKLEDSAMYFCASTGTVSNQPQHFGDGTRLSIL.

This rearrangement joins TRBV28 to TRBJ1-2, with D possibly TRBD1 on 6 matching bases. Germline-derived CDR1 and CDR2 are MDHEN and SYDVKM. The length of the CDR3 is 12 residues. Trimming pared 4 bases from V and 5 bases from J, leaving 8 bases between. As DNA, the CDR3 is TGTGCCAGCAGTTCCACAGGGTATGGCTACACCTTC. The encoded protein is CASSSTGYGYTF.

The rearrangement links TRBV14 to TRBJ2-7; TRBD2 matches at 10 bases. This CDR3 region has 15 residues. V was clipped by 4 bases and J by 3 bases; unmatched bases: 6. The germline gives CDR1 SGHDN, CDR2 FVKESK. CDR3 in DNA: TGTGCCAGCAGCCGCAGAACTAGCGGGATCTACGAGCAGTACTTC. Its translation is CASSRRTSGIYEQYF.

V is TRBV5-1 and J is TRBJ2-7, with TRBD2 identical over 11 bases. The CDR3 loop spans 14 amino acids. The ends lost 2 bases at V and 7 bases at J; junction bases unmatched: 5. Germline V gene sequence: CDR1 SGHRS, CDR2 YFSETQ. CDR3 residues: CASSLLAGEDEQYF. Here the CDR3 DNA reads TGCGCCAGCAGCTTACTAGCGGGAGAAGATGAGCAGTACTTC.

The V call is TRBV10-3, the J call TRBJ2-6; D is perhaps TRBD2 (5 bases). V was shortened by 4 bases and J by 0 bases, with 19 bases between the two germline ends. This CDR3 region has 19 residues. The germline V gene encodes CDR1 ENHRY and CDR2 SYGVKD. The CDR3, as DNA: TGTGCCATCAGTGGCTGGACTCAGGCGGTTTTCTCTGGGGCCAACGTCCTGACTTTC. Its translation: CAISGWTQAVFSGANVLTF.

The chain employs TRBV9 and TRBJ2-1; a possible D gene is TRBD2 (5 bases). The CDR3 runs to 15 residues. Looked up from germline, CDR1 is SGDLS and CDR2 is YYNGEE. The V and J ends lost 4 bases and 9 bases respectively, with 20 bases between them. CDR3 sequence reads: CASSPIIGTGSEQFF. The CDR3 DNA is TGTGCCAGCAGCCCTATCATAGGAACGGGAAGTGAGCAGTTCTTC.

The count of this clone is one. The chain employs TRBV9 and TRBJ1-6, with 10 bases matching TRBD1. The CDR3 extends over 17 amino acids. Germline V gene data show CDR1 as SGDLS and CDR2 as YYNGEE. J gave up 1 base and V 3 bases, and 4 bases lay outside the gene matches. CDR3 sequence reads: CASSGRDRGSYNSPLHF. CDR3 nucleotides: TGTGCCAGCAGCGGCCGGGACAGGGGTTCCTATAATTCACCCCTCCACTTT.

The chain couples TRBV27 to TRBJ2-7, with 9 bases identical to TRBD2. Germline CDR1 MNHEY, CDR2 SMNVEV (reference sequence). The ends lost 5 bases at V and 1 base at J; junction bases unmatched: 6. This CDR3 has 15 amino acids. The CDR3 coding sequence is TGTGCCAGCAGTCCCTTGGCGGGAGGGTCCTACGAGCAGTACTTC. This translates into CASSPLAGGSYEQYF.

The V gene is TRBV9, the J gene TRBJ2-7; a possible D gene is TRBD2 (6 bases). CDR1 is SGDLS and CDR2 is YYNGEE in the germline V gene. This CDR3 has 15 residues. V was pared by 0 bases and J by 3 bases, with 13 bases between. The CDR3 bases are TGTGCCAGCAGCGTAGATGGGACTCCCCACTACGAGCAGTACTTC. Translating gives CASSVDGTPHYEQYF.

The chain is built from TRBV28 and TRBJ2-4; D remains unclear. Germline V CDR1 and CDR2: MDHEN, SYDVKM. V was cut by 3 bases and J by 1 base, with 7 bases left in between. There are 14 residues in the CDR3. The CDR3 loop reads CASSFWKAKNIQYF. CDR3 DNA sequence: TGTGCCAGCAGTTTTTGGAAGGCCAAAAACATTCAGTACTTC.

The chain combines TRBV5-4 with TRBJ2-5; 14 bases agree with TRBD2. The CDR3 extends over 16 amino acids. V trimming: 4 bases; J trimming: 4 bases; junction bases outside the gene matches: 6. In germline, CDR1 is SGHNT, CDR2 YYREEE (reference sequence). CDR3 protein: CASSPPGTSGRETQYF. The CDR3 DNA follows: TGTGCCAGCAGCCCACCCGGGACTAGCGGGAGAGAGACCCAGTACTTC.

The chain combines TRBV28 with TRBJ1-2; maybe TRBD1 (5 bases). The CDR3 is 12 residues long. Germline V gene sequence: CDR1 MDHEN, CDR2 SYDVKM. Trimming left V 4 bases short and J 7 bases short, with 10 bases between. Here the CDR3 DNA reads TGTGCCAGCAGTTCTGGGACTTCTGGCTACACCTTC. Translating gives CASSSGTSGYTF.

The chain has TRBV6-5 and TRBJ2-7; D may correspond to TRBD1 or TRBD2 (5 bases each). CDR1 MNHEY and CDR2 SVGAGI come from the germline V gene. The CDR3 spans 15 residues. The V end lost 6 bases, the J end lost 6 bases, and 21 bases lay between the germline ends. CDR3 in DNA: TGTGCCAGCAGGGATTCGGGACGCGCTTTCGGCGAGCAGTACTTC. It specifies CASRDSGRAFGEQYF.